Following are 15 T cell receptor beta chains from one sample sequenced in a study of molecular identifiers for immune sequencing clone quantification. From the PCR reads, TCRdb called clonotypes with MiXCR, one entry per CDR3 protein. The sample has hundreds of thousands of distinct CDR3 sequences; about 25% are singletons. The sample comprised naive CD8+ T cells from blood, with Jurkat cell RNA spiked in. Subset defined: FACS-sorted CD8+CD4-CCR7+CD45RA+ naive T cells. Every receptor here comes from a human donor in good health. Some libraries in this study had Jurkat cell RNA spiked in.

There are many counts of this clonotype. DNA of the CDR3: TGTGCCAGCAGTTTGGGTCAGCCCCAGCATTTT. Protein product: CASSLGQPQHF. The chain uses TRBV28 and TRBJ1-5; the D is unclear. V lost 3 bases to trimming and J lost 6 bases, with 3 bases between them. Germline values: CDR1 MDHEN, CDR2 SYDVKM. This CDR3 region has 11 residues.

V is TRBV5-4 and J is TRBJ1-5; D not certain. V was trimmed by 0 bases and J by 7 bases, leaving 8 bases between them. CDR1 and CDR2 (germline): SGHNT, YYREEE (reference sequence). The CDR3 contains 13 residues. The CDR3 nucleotides read TGTGCCAGCAGCTTGGGGGCGGCCCAGCCCCAGCATTTT. This translates into CASSLGAAQPQHF. Supplemented by reference TRBV5-4 and TRBJ1-5, the full variable domain reads ETGVTQSPTHLIKTRGQQVTLRCSSQSGHNTVSWYQQALGQGPQFIFQYYREEENGRGNFPPRFSGLQFPNYSSELNVNALELDDSALYLCASSLGAAQPQHFGDGTRLSIL.

This clonotype has a handful of counts. The chain is built from TRBV13 and TRBJ2-7; 7 bases align to TRBD2. The CDR3 contains 14 residues. After removal of 4 bases from V and 7 bases from J, the junction contained 10 bases not matched to a gene. Germline CDR1 is PRHDT and CDR2 is FYEKMQ (reference sequence). The CDR3 reads CASSSLGRGGEQYF. The CDR3 coding sequence is TGTGCCAGCAGCTCCCTAGGCCGGGGAGGGGAGCAGTACTTC.

CDR3 loop: CASSVGGSQAFF. The CDR3 DNA follows: TGTGCCAGCAGCGTAGGCGGGAGTCAAGCTTTCTTT. V usage is TRBV9 and J usage is TRBJ1-1; D unclear. V shed 0 bases and J shed 9 bases, with 9 bases lying between them. Germline lookup yields CDR1 SGDLS and CDR2 YYNGEE. The CDR3 runs to 12 residues. The full variable domain, rest sourced from reference TRBV9 and TRBJ1-1, is DSGVTQTPKHLITATGQRVTLRCSPRSGDLSVYWYQQSLDQGLQFLIQYYNGEERAKGNILERFSAQQFPDLHSELNLSSLELGDSALYFCASSVGGSQAFFGQGTRLTVV.

As to this clonotype: One end of the junction does not line up with germline, which may come from a read error. The chain recombines TRBV6-5 with TRBJ2-5, with D unresolved. The CDR3 has 13 residues. The V gene's germline CDR1 is MNHEY and CDR2 SVGAGI. The CDR3 is CASSYGVQETQHF. CDR3 in DNA: TGTGCCAGCAGTTATGGGGTACAAGAGACCCAGCACTTC.

This clonotype was seen a few times. The chain is built from TRBV19 and TRBJ1-5; TRBD1 is a possible D gene (5 bases). The CDR3 runs to 14 residues. Germline-derived CDR1 and CDR2 are LNHDA and SQIVND (reference sequence). Trimming left V 8 bases short and J 2 bases short, with 13 bases between. The CDR3 coding sequence is TGTGCCAGTGCGGGGCTTCTGGGCAATCAGCCCCAGCATTTT. Protein product: CASAGLLGNQPQHF.

This clonotype was seen more than once but under ten times. The gene calls are TRBV14 and TRBJ1-3; the D is unclear. CDR1 and CDR2 from the germline V gene are SGHDN and FVKESK. This CDR3 is built from 16 residues. V was shortened by 5 bases and J by 3 bases, with 17 bases between the two germline ends. The CDR3 is CASSSDGPRGGNTIYF. CDR3 sequence (DNA): TGTGCCAGCAGCTCAGACGGTCCCCGGGGTGGAAACACCATATATTTT.

Regarding this clonotype: A much larger clone lies one base from this, so it may be a read error. As the CDR3 is not closed by the conserved phenylalanine or tryptophan, this likely results from a read error. The chain joins TRBV24-1 to TRBJ2-7, with a weak D call TRBD1 (6 bases). The germline gives CDR1 KGHDR, CDR2 SFDVKD. This CDR3 region has 12 residues. V gave up 5 bases and J gave up 3 bases, with 7 bases separating them. The chain's CDR3 is CATSAGDYEQYL. The CDR3 bases are TGTGCCACCAGTGCAGGGGACTACGAGCAGTACCTC.

As concerns this clonotype: A read error is possible here, since a much larger clone lies one base away. The CDR3 DNA follows: TGTGCCAGCAGCCAAGCCCGGGACAGAATCCAAGAGACCCGGTACTTC. This gives the protein CASSQARDRIQETRYF. V gene TRBV5-6 combines with J gene TRBJ2-5; 7 bases match TRBD1. CDR3 size: 16 residues. CDR1 is SGHDT, CDR2 YYEEEE, per germline.

This clonotype has a handful of counts. This chain connects TRBV19 to TRBJ1-3, with a possible D match to TRBD1 (5 bases). The CDR3 consists of 13 residues. The V gene's germline CDR1 is LNHDA and CDR2 SQIVND (reference sequence). V dropped 8 bases and J dropped 1 base, with 9 bases sitting between them. The DNA of the CDR3 is TGTGCCAGTTATTGGGGGTCTGGAAACACCATATATTTT. Translation gives CASYWGSGNTIYF.

This clonotype occurred a few times. This chain links TRBV13 with TRBJ2-7; perhaps D is TRBD1 or TRBD2 (5 bases each). This CDR3 spans 14 amino acids. Trimming took off 5 bases at V and 9 bases at J, with 20 bases between the two ends. Germline CDR1 and CDR2: PRHDT and FYEKMQ (reference sequence). This CDR3 reads CASSKRWDLRGQYF. The CDR3 DNA reads as TGTGCCAGCAGCAAAAGGTGGGACCTACGTGGGCAGTACTTC.

In its sample, this clonotype was seen many times. This chain connects TRBV7-2 to TRBJ2-1; 7 nucleotides align to TRBD1. The germline CDR1 and CDR2 sequences are SGHTA and FQGNSA. Unmatched junction bases numbered 5, after V lost 3 bases and J lost 3 bases. This CDR3 has 15 amino acids. CDR3 DNA: TGTGCCAGCAGCTTCTCGAACAGGGGCTACAATGAGCAGTTCTTC. Translation gives CASSFSNRGYNEQFF.

This chain uses TRBV6-5 with TRBJ1-6; tentative D call: TRBD1 (5 bases). The V gene lost 7 bases and the J gene lost 7 bases, with 14 bases spanning the gap. Germline loops: CDR1 MNHEY, CDR2 SVGAGI. CDR3 length: 14 residues. Here the CDR3 reads CASTLRQTNSPLHF. The CDR3 DNA reads TGTGCCAGCACCCTTCGACAGACCAATTCACCCCTCCACTTT.

In this sample, this clonotype turned up many times. V gene TRBV12-3 or TRBV12-4 combines with J gene TRBJ1-2; D is undetermined. This CDR3 is built from 12 residues. V was shortened by 5 bases and J by 4 bases, with 8 bases between the two germline ends. The CDR3: CASSATSYGYTF. CDR3 sequence (DNA): TGTGCCAGCAGTGCAACGTCCTATGGCTACACCTTC.

This clonotype was seen a handful of times. V and J are TRBV27 and TRBJ2-5, with 13 bases identical to TRBD2. Germline values: CDR1 MNHEY, CDR2 SMNVEV (reference sequence). There are 16 residues in the CDR3. After removal of 4 bases from V and 5 bases from J, the junction contained 7 bases not matched to a gene. The CDR3 nucleotides are TGTGCCAGCAGTTCGGGACTAGCGGGGCCGGGGGAGACCCAGTACTTC. As protein: CASSSGLAGPGETQYF.